Listed below are T cell receptor beta chains from one sample, sequenced in a study of blood T cell repertoires in COVID-19. The protocol was immunoSEQ multiplex PCR, while the TCRdb copy is restricted to in-frame clones and leaves out a portion. Of 300,000 to 400,000 clones in the sample, 89% were seen once. Sequenced input: peripheral blood. Every receptor here comes from a woman aged 25 to 39 with COVID-19, enrolled during active disease. Each CDR3 is given with its conserved first and last residue. Fields, in order: V gene, CDR3 length, clone size, D gene, J gene, CDR3 DNA, CDR3 protein. D genes are given only for firm matches. Only some rows state a clone size, as once, few, many or a class for expanded clones.

>TRBV3-1/TRBV3-2|17|-|TRBD1|TRBJ2-2
TGTGCCAGCAGCCACGAGACCGGGACAGGGCTGTTCGGGGAGCTGTTTTTT
CASSHETGTGLFGELFF
>TRBV4-3|19|-|TRBD1|TRBJ1-2
TGCGCCAGCAGCCAAGATTGGGGGACAGGGGGCAAAGGAAACTATGGCTACACCTTC
CASSQDWGTGGKGNYGYTF
>TRBV4-1|13|-|-|TRBJ2-4
TGCGCCAGCAGCCAAGATAGCGAAAACATTCAGTACTTC
CASSQDSENIQYF
>TRBV4-3|17|few|TRBD1|TRBJ2-2
TGCGCCAGCAGCCCCCGAACAGGGGGCGCGAACACCGGGGAGCTGTTTTTT
CASSPRTGGANTGELFF
>TRBV19|15|-|TRBD1|TRBJ1-5
TGTGCCAGTAGTATTCAATGGACAGGCGATCAGCCCCAGCATTTT
CASSIQWTGDQPQHF
>TRBV6-6|14|-|-|TRBJ1-2
TGTGCCAGCAGCCCGGACAGCATGCTCTATGGCTACACCTTC
CASSPDSMLYGYTF
>TRBV6-2/TRBV6-3|14|-|TRBD1|TRBJ1-5
TGTGCCAGCAGTTACGCCAGGGGGCATCAGCCCCAGCATTTT
CASSYARGHQPQHF
>TRBV29-1|15|-|TRBD2|TRBJ2-5
TGCAGCGTTGAGCCTAGCGGGAGTAGACAAGAGACCCAGTACTTC
CSVEPSGSRQETQYF
>TRBV7-9|15|-|TRBD1|TRBJ2-1
TGTGCCAGCAGCTTATTGGGACAGGGTGTGAATGAGCAGTTCTTC
CASSLLGQGVNEQFF
>TRBV6-5|12|-|-|TRBJ1-1
TGTGCCAGCAGTTACCTAGGCACTGAAGCTTTCTTT
CASSYLGTEAFF
>TRBV5-8|14|once|TRBD1|TRBJ1-1
TGTGCCAGCAGCTTGACGGGACAGGGGGGTGAAGCTTTCTTT
CASSLTGQGGEAFF
>TRBV24-1|16|-|TRBD2|TRBJ2-3
TGTGCCACCAGTGATTTGCGCGGGGGGGGCACAGATACGCAGTATTTT
CATSDLRGGGTDTQYF
>TRBV7-8|17|-|-|TRBJ1-1
TGTGCCAGCAGCTTAGTCAGGGAGGGGGGGGCGAACACTGAAGCTTTCTTT
CASSLVREGGANTEAFF
>TRBV12-2|13|-|-|TRBJ1-2
TGTGCAAGTCGCTGGGGGACAGGGTTAGGCTACACCTTC
CASRWGTGLGYTF
>TRBV19|14|-|-|TRBJ2-7
TGTGCCAGTAGTACCGGAAGGGGCTCCTACGAGCAGTACTTC
CASSTGRGSYEQYF
>TRBV6-2/TRBV6-3|16|-|TRBD2|TRBJ2-7
TGTGCCAGCAGTTTTCCTAGCGGGGGGGTATCCTACGAGCAGTACTTC
CASSFPSGGVSYEQYF
>TRBV21-1|20|-|-|TRBJ2-1
TGTGCCAGCAGCAACCCTCAAATGACTAGCGGGAGCGGCGGCTACAATGAGCAGTTCTTC
CASSNPQMTSGSGGYNEQFF
>TRBV10-3|14|-|TRBD1|TRBJ1-1
TGTGCCATCAGAGGGGGCCCCGAGAGGGGTGAAGCTTTCTTT
CAIRGGPERGEAFF
>TRBV5-1|15|-|-|TRBJ2-6
TGCGCCAGCAGCGGCCCCAAATCTGGGGCCAACGTCCTGACTTTC
CASSGPKSGANVLTF
>TRBV6-5|15|-|TRBD1|TRBJ2-7
TGTGCCAGCACCCTCCGCGAGACAGGGGCCTACGAGCAGTACTTC
CASTLRETGAYEQYF
>TRBV7-2|13|-|-|TRBJ2-3
TGTGCCAGCAGCCTCAGGGGCCCAGATACGCAGTATTTT
CASSLRGPDTQYF
>TRBV3-1/TRBV3-2|17|-|-|TRBJ1-3
TGTGCCAGCAGCCAAGAAGGCAGCCGGGTCTCCGGAAACACCATATATTTT
CASSQEGSRVSGNTIYF
>TRBV19|20|-|TRBD1|TRBJ1-2
TGTGCCAGTACCTCAGGGGGCTTCCGGGACAGGGATCTTCCCTCCCGAGGCTACACCTTC
CASTSGGFRDRDLPSRGYTF
>TRBV13|13|once|-|TRBJ2-5
TGTGCCAGCAGCCTAACCGGGGAGGAGACCCAGTACTTC
CASSLTGEETQYF
>TRBV15|15|-|-|TRBJ2-3
TGTGCCACCAGCAGAGTTTCAGGGGCCGCAGATACGCAGTATTTT
CATSRVSGAADTQYF
>TRBV18|15|few|-|TRBJ1-1
TGTGCCAGCTCACCATCCTGGGGGCGGGAGGCTGAAGCTTTCTTT
CASSPSWGREAEAFF
>TRBV7-9|12|few|-|TRBJ2-2
TGTGCCACAGGGGTGGACACCGGGGAGCTGTTTTTT
CATGVDTGELFF
>TRBV7-9|14|-|-|TRBJ1-4
TGTGCCAGCAGCTTAGATCCCCTCCGGGAAAAACTGTTTTTT
CASSLDPLREKLFF
>TRBV6-5|14|-|-|TRBJ2-3
TGTGCCAGCAGTTATGGACAGCCAACAGATACGCAGTATTTT
CASSYGQPTDTQYF
>TRBV7-6|18|-|-|TRBJ2-3
TGTGCCAGCAGCTTAGGGGTCCGGGGTCGGACTCTCACAGATACGCAGTATTTT
CASSLGVRGRTLTDTQYF
>TRBV7-9|12|-|-|TRBJ1-2
TGTGCCAGCAGCTCGGACACGCTGGGCTACACCTTC
CASSSDTLGYTF
>TRBV7-6|16|few|-|TRBJ1-6
TGTGCCAGCAGCTTAGCTCAGGGGCGCGATAATTCACCCCTCCACTTT
CASSLAQGRDNSPLHF
>TRBV6-2/TRBV6-3|15|-|-|TRBJ1-5
TGTGCCAGCAGTTACTCGAACAGGGACAATCAGCCCCAGCATTTT
CASSYSNRDNQPQHF
>TRBV5-6|11|once|-|TRBJ2-7
TGTGCCAGCAGCCCTCACTTCGAGCAGTACTTC
CASSPHFEQYF
>TRBV15|19|-|TRBD2|TRBJ2-1
TGTGCCACCAGCTCTGAGGGACTAGCGGGAGGGGCGGGGTCCAATGAGCAGTTCTTC
CATSSEGLAGGAGSNEQFF
>TRBV19|13|-|-|TRBJ1-5
TGTGCCAGTAGTCCCTCCGGTAATCAGCCCCAGCATTTT
CASSPSGNQPQHF
>TRBV6-2/TRBV6-3|15|once|TRBD2|TRBJ2-5
TGTGCCAGCAGTCCCGGACTAGCGGGGGAGGAGACCCAGTACTTC
CASSPGLAGEETQYF
>TRBV7-9|15|few|-|TRBJ1-2
TGTGCCAGCAGCTTAGGGGCGGGCCGTCCCTATGGCTACACCTTC
CASSLGAGRPYGYTF
>TRBV7-9|14|-|-|TRBJ1-2
TGTGCCAGCAGCTTAGACGATGCAGGGCTCGGCTACACCTTC
CASSLDDAGLGYTF
>TRBV5-6|15|-|TRBD1|TRBJ2-2
TGTGCCAGCAACGGACAGGGCTGGAACACCGGGGAGCTGTTTTTT
CASNGQGWNTGELFF
>TRBV14|13|-|-|TRBJ2-1
TGTGCCAGCAGCCAAGCTCGCGTCTATGAGCAGTTCTTC
CASSQARVYEQFF
>TRBV3-1/TRBV3-2|18|-|-|TRBJ2-3
TGTGCCAGCAGCCAAAAAGGCCGAGGCGGGACTAGCACAGATACGCAGTATTTT
CASSQKGRGGTSTDTQYF
>TRBV19|15|-|-|TRBJ1-3
TGTGCCAGTAGTATCGCCCCGCGATCCGGAAACACCATATATTTT
CASSIAPRSGNTIYF
>TRBV4-1|14|-|TRBD1|TRBJ2-3
TGCGCCAGCATGAGGACAGGGTCGACAGATACGCAGTATTTT
CASMRTGSTDTQYF